The source of this T cell receptor (beta chain) is a study of blood T cell repertoires in COVID-19. Turning to the study itself: Both acute and convalescent COVID-19 samples were obtained from the United States, Italy and Spain.

Sequencing used immunoSEQ multiplex PCR; TCRdb keeps in-frame clones, though not all of them. The data contain roughly 230,000 clones, more than 65% of them singletons. Trimming took off 4 bases at V and 4 bases at J, with 19 bases between the two ends. CDR3 length: 16 amino acids. Germline V gives CDR1 SGHTA, CDR2 FQGNSA. The V gene is TRBV7-2, the J gene TRBJ1-2, with TRBD1 as a possible D gene (5 bases). The sample comprised peripheral blood. The receptor's source is a woman of 80 years or more with acute or convalescent COVID-19. Here the CDR3 reads CASSSGGRGTLYGYTF. The CDR3 bases are TGTGCCAGCAGCTCAGGAGGGCGTGGGACCCTCTATGGCTACACCTTC. The full variable domain, in which reference TRBV7-2 and TRBJ1-2 provide the parts outside the CDR3, is GAGVSQSPSNKVTEKGKDVELRCDPISGHTALYWYRQSLGQGLEFLIYFQGNSAPDKSGLPSDRFSAERTGGSVSTLTIQRTQQEDSAVYLCASSSGGRGTLYGYTFGSGTRLTVV.